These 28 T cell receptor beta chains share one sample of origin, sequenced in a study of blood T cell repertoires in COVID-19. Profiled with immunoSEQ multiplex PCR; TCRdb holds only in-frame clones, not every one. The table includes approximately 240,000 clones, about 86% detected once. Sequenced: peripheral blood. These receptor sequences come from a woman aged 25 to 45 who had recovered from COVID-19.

The CDR3 nucleotides are TGCGCCAGCAGCTTGCGAGGTACAGGCAGTGGAAACACCATATATTTT. Protein: CASSLRGTGSGNTIYF. The gene calls are TRBV5-1 and TRBJ1-3; D might be TRBD1 (5 bases). The CDR3 totals 16 residues. The germline gives CDR1 SGHRS, CDR2 YFSETQ. Trimming cost V 1 base and J 3 bases, with 14 bases left between them. Supplemented by reference TRBV5-1 and TRBJ1-3, the full variable domain reads KAGVTQTPRYLIKTRGQQVTLSCSPISGHRSVSWYQQTPGQGLQFLFEYFSETQRNKGNFPGRFSGRQFSNSRSEMNVSTLELGDSALYLCASSLRGTGSGNTIYFGEGSWLTVV.

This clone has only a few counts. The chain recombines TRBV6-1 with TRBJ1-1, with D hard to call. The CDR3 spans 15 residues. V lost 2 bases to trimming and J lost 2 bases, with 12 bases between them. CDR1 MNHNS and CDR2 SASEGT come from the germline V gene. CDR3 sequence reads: CASSESFGRNTEAFF. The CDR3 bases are TGTGCCAGCAGTGAAAGTTTCGGGAGAAACACTGAAGCTTTCTTT.

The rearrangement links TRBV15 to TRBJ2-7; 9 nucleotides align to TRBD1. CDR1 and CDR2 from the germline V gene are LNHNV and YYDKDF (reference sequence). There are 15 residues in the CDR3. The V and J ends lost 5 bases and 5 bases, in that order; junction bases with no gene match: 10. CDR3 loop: CATSAPGQGTNEQYF. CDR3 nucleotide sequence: TGTGCCACCAGCGCCCCGGGACAGGGTACGAACGAGCAGTACTTC.

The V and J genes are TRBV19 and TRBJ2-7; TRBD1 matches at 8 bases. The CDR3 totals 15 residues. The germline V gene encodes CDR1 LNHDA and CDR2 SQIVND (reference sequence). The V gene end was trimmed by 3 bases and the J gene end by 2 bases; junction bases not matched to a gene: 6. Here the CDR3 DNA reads TGTGCCAGTAGTATGGTAGGGACAGGAACCTACGAGCAGTACTTC. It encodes CASSMVGTGTYEQYF.

CDR3 coding DNA: TGTGCCAGCAGTGACCCCTCCAGGGCGCAGTATTTT. Translated: CASSDPSRAQYF. J is TRBJ2-3 and V is TRBV25-1, with D possibly matching TRBD1 (5 bases). The V gene's germline CDR1 is MGHDK and CDR2 SYGVNS. The V end was cut by 3 bases, the J end by 10 bases, with 11 bases between. The CDR3 runs to 12 residues.

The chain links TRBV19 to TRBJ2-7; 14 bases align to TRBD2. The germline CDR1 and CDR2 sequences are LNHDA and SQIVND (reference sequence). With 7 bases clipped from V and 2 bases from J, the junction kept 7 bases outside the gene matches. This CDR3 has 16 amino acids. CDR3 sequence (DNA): TGTGCCAGTACCGTAAGACTAGCGGGGGGGCCCTACGAGCAGTACTTC. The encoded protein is CASTVRLAGGPYEQYF. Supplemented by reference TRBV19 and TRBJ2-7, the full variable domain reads DGGITQSPKYLFRKEGQNVTLSCEQNLNHDAMYWYRQDPGQGLRLIYYSQIVNDFQKGDIAEGYSVSREKKESFPLTVTSAQKNPTAFYLCASTVRLAGGPYEQYFGPGTRLTVT.

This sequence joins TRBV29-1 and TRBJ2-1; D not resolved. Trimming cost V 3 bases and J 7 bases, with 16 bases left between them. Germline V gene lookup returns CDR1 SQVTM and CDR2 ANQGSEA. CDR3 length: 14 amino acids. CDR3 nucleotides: TGCAGCGTTGATGGGCAGGTAGTCGGTAATGAGCAGTTCTTC. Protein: CSVDGQVVGNEQFF.

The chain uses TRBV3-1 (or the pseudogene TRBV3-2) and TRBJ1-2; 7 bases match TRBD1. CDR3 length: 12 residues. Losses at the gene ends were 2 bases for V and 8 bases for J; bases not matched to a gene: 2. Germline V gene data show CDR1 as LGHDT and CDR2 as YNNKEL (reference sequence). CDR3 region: CASSQTGAGYTF. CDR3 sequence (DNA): TGTGCCAGCAGCCAAACAGGGGCGGGCTACACCTTC.

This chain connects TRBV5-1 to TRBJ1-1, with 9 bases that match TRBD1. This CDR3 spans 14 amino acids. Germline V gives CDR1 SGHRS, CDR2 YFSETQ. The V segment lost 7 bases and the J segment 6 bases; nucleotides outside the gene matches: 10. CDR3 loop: CASGMTGGPAEAFF. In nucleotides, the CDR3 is TGCGCCAGCGGTATGACAGGGGGTCCTGCTGAAGCTTTCTTT. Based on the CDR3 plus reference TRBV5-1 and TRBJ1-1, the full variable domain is KAGVTQTPRYLIKTRGQQVTLSCSPISGHRSVSWYQQTPGQGLQFLFEYFSETQRNKGNFPGRFSGRQFSNSRSEMNVSTLELGDSALYLCASGMTGGPAEAFFGQGTRLTVV.

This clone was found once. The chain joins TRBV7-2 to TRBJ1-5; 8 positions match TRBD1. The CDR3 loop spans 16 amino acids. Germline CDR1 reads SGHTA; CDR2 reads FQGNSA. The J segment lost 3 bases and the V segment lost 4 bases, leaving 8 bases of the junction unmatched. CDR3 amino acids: CASSSPGQDYNQPQHF. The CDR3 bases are TGTGCCAGCAGCTCACCGGGACAGGATTACAATCAGCCCCAGCATTTT.

The DNA for the CDR3 is TGCGCCAGCAGCCAACTTCCGGGACAGGGTAACCCTACCTACAATGAGCAGTTCTTC. It encodes CASSQLPGQGNPTYNEQFF. The chain employs TRBV5-1 and TRBJ2-1; 9 bases align to TRBD1. CDR1 is SGHRS and CDR2 is YFSETQ in the germline V gene. The CDR3 covers 19 residues. J was trimmed by 2 bases and V by 4 bases; bases with no gene match: 16. Full variable domain (remainder filled in from reference TRBV5-1 and TRBJ2-1): KAGVTQTPRYLIKTRGQQVTLSCSPISGHRSVSWYQQTPGQGLQFLFEYFSETQRNKGNFPGRFSGRQFSNSRSEMNVSTLELGDSALYLCASSQLPGQGNPTYNEQFFGPGTRLTVL.

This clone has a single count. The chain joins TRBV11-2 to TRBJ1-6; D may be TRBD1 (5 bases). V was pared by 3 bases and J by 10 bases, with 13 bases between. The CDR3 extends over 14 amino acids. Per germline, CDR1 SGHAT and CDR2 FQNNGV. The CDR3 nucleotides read TGTGCCAGCAGCTTGGGGCAGGTGGGATCACCCCTCCACTTT. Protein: CASSLGQVGSPLHF.

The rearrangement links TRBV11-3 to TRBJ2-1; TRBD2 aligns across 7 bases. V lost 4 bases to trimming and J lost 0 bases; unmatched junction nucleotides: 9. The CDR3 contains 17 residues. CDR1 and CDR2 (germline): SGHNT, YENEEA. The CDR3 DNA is TGTGCCAGCAGCTGGGGGAGGGGTTCAAGCTCCTACAATGAGCAGTTCTTC. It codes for CASSWGRGSSSYNEQFF. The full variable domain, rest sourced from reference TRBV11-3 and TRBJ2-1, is EAGVVQSPRYKIIEKKQPVAFWCNPISGHNTLYWYLQNLGQGPELLIRYENEEAVDDSQLPKDRFSAERLKGVDSTLKIQPAELGDSAVYLCASSWGRGSSSYNEQFFGPGTRLTVL.

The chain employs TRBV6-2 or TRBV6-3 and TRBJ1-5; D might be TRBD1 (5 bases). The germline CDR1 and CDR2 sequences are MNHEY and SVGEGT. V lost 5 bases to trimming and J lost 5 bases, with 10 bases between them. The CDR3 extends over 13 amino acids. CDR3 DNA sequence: TGTGCCAGCAGTCCGTCGGGGGATCAGCCCCAGCATTTT. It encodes CASSPSGDQPQHF.

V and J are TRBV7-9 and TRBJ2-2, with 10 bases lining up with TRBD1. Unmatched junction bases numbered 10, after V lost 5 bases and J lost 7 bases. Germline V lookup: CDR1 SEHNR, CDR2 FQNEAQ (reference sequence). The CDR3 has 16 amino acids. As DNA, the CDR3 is TGTGCCAGCAGCCATCGTCGACAGGGGGCTTTCGGGGAGCTGTTTTTT. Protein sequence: CASSHRRQGAFGELFF.

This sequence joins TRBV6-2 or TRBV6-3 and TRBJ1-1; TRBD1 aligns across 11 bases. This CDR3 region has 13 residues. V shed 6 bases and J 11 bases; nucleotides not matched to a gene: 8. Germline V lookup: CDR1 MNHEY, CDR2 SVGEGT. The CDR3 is CASSRDRGVKAFF. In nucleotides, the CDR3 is TGTGCCAGCAGCCGGGACAGGGGGGTGAAGGCTTTCTTT.

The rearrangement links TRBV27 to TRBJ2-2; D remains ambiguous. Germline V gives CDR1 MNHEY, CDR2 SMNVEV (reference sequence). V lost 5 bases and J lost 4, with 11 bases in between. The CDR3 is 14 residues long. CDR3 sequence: CASSPSSVTGELFF. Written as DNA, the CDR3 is TGTGCCAGCAGTCCCTCCAGCGTCACCGGGGAGCTGTTTTTT.

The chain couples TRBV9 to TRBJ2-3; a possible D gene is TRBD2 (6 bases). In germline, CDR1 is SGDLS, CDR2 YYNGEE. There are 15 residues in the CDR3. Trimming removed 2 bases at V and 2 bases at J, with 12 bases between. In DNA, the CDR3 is TGTGCCAGCAGCGTCGGGAGCGGGCCCACAGATACGCAGTATTTT. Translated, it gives CASSVGSGPTDTQYF.

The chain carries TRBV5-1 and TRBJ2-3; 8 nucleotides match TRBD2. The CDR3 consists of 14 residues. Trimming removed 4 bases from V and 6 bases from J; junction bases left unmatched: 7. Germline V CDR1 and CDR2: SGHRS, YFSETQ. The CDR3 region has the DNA TGCGCCAGCAGCCCGGGAGGGGGGGCGGATACGCAGTATTTT. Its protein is CASSPGGGADTQYF.

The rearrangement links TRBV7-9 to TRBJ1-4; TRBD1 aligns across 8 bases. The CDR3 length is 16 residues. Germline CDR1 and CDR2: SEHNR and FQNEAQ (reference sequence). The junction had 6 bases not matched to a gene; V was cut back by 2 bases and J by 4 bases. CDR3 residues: CASSLRDRNYNEKLFF. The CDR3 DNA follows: TGTGCCAGCAGCTTAAGGGACAGGAACTATAATGAAAAACTGTTTTTT.

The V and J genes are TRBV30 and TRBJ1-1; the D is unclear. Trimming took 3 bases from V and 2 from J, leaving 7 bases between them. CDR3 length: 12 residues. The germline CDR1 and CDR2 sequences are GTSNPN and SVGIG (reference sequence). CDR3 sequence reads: CAWRRLNTEAFF. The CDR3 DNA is TGTGCCTGGAGGCGGCTAAACACTGAAGCTTTCTTT.

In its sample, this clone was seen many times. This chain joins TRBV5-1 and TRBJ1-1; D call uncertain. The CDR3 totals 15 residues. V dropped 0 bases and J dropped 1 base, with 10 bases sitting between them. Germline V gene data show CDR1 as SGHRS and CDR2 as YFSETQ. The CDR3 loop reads CASSLDIQTNTEAFF. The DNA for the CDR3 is TGCGCCAGCAGCTTGGATATACAGACGAACACTGAAGCTTTCTTT.

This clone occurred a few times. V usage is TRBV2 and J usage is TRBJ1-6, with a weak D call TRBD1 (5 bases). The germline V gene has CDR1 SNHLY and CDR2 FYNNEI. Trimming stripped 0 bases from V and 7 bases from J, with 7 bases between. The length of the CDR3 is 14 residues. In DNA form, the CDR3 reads TGTGCCAGCAGTGAAGCGACAGCCAATTCACCCCTCCACTTT. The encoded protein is CASSEATANSPLHF. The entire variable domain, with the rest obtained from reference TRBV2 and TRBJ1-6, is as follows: EPEVTQTPSHQVTQMGQEVILRCVPISNHLYFYWYRQILGQKVEFLVSFYNNEISEKSEIFDDQFSVERPDGSNFTLKIRSTKLEDSAMYFCASSEATANSPLHFGNGTRLTVT.

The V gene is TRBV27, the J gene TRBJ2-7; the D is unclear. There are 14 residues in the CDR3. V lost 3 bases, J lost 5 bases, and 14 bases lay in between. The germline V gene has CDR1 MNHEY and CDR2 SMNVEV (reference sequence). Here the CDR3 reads CASSFGGPTDEQYF. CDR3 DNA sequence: TGTGCCAGCAGTTTCGGTGGGCCTACGGACGAGCAGTACTTC.

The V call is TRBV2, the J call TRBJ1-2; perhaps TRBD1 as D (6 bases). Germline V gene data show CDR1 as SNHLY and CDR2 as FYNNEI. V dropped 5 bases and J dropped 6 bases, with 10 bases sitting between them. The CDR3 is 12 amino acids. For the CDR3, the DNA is TGTGCCAGCAGTAGAGGGGGGGATGGCTACACCTTC. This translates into CASSRGGDGYTF.

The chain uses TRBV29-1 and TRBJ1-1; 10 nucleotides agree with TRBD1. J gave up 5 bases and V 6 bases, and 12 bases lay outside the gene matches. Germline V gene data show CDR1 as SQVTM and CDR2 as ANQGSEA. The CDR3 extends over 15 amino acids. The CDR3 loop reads CSVTGTGEGWTEAFF. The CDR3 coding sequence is TGCAGCGTCACCGGGACAGGGGAGGGATGGACTGAAGCTTTCTTT.

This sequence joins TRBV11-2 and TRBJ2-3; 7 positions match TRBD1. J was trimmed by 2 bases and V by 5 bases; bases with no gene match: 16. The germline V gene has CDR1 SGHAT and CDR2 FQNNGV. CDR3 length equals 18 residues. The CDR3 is CASSHYIRTGGYTDTQYF. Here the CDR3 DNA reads TGTGCCAGCAGCCATTATATACGGACAGGTGGTTACACAGATACGCAGTATTTT.

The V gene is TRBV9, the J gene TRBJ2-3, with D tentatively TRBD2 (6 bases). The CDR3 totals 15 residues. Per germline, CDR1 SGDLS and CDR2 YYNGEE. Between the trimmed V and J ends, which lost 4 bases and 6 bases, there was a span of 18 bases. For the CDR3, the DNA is TGTGCCAGCAGCTTTCACTCGGGGAGCGGGGATACGCAGTATTTT. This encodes CASSFHSGSGDTQYF.